The source of this T cell receptor beta chain is a study of T cells in Graves' hyperthyroidism and ophthalmopathy. The study's findings and limits: It was a median about 7.1 months before onset that the model predicted ophthalmopathy.

From RNA transcripts, TCR beta CDR3 regions were amplified. A set of HTBI primers served as the primers for a first-round RT-PCR of the TCR CDR3. TCRdb passed the multiplex PCR reads through MiXCR, listing each CDR3 protein once. The sample holds 300,000 to 400,000 distinct CDR3 sequences, under 20% seen once. Germline-derived CDR1 and CDR2 are LGHDT and YNNKEL (reference sequence). Deletions cut 8 bases from V and 5 bases from J, with 12 bases between. The CDR3 loop spans 13 amino acids. Ophthalmopathy patients all had a Clinical Activity Score of at least 3, a NOSPECS grade of at least 4 and disease under 3 months old. Those patients with uncontrolled infection, other autoimmune disease, pregnancy or lactation were excluded. This clonotype was recorded at least ten times. Its antigen is not identified.

The sequencing sample was made of blood. This chain links TRBV3-1 with TRBJ2-2; a possible D gene is TRBD2 (5 bases). The sequence derives from a young man with Graves' ophthalmopathy. CDR3 nucleotide sequence: TGTGCCAGCGGCGGGCCTCCAACCGGGGAGCTGTTTTTT. It codes for CASGGPPTGELFF.